The T cell receptor (beta chain) under discussion was sequenced for a study of PD-1 blockade in classical Hodgkin lymphoma. The overall study: Nivolumab 3 mg/kg was given intravenously every 2 weeks. General study findings and limits: Patients starting nivolumab less than 1 year after ASCT had lower diversity and were excluded from later analyses. Diversity in CD4+ TCRs, unlike that measured in CD8+ TCRs, had risen significantly by C4D1.

About this clone itself: Its antigen is unknown.

Brentuximab vedotin exposure varied among the patients, all of whom had relapsed after autologous stem cell transplantation. The method was immunoSEQ multiplex PCR; TCRdb's version includes in-frame clones alone and lacks a portion of them. The table has some 23,000 clones, 80% seen once. The CDR3 sequence is 15 residues long. CDR1 is ENHRY and CDR2 is SYGVKD in the germline V gene. Trimming took 0 bases from V and 1 from J; bases not matched to a gene: 3. The material was peripheral blood mononuclear cells (PBMCs), obtained before the second cycle of nivolumab. The TCR comes from a human donor with classical Hodgkin lymphoma. J is TRBJ2-7 and V is TRBV10-3; TRBD1 agrees at 7 bases. The CDR3 reads CAISESKQGSYEQYF. CDR3 coding DNA: TGTGCCATCAGTGAGTCGAAACAGGGGTCCTACGAGCAGTACTTC.